This TCR beta chain was sequenced for a study of CD8+ T cells in alopecia areata. The sequencing template was cDNA reverse transcribed from extracted RNA. Sequencing was performed with immunoSEQ multiplex PCR; in TCRdb, only in-frame clones are kept and a portion is missing. The profile shows approximately 63,000 clones, 55% to 65% of them singletons. The CDR3 has 16 amino acids. V lost 2 bases to trimming and J lost 7 bases; unmatched junction nucleotides: 9. Germline V gene lookup returns CDR1 SQVTM and CDR2 ANQGSEA. Sequencing used CD8+ T cells sorted from blood, obtained at week 0. V usage is TRBV29-1 and J usage is TRBJ2-1; 12 bases agree with TRBD2. The source of this sequence is a human donor with alopecia areata. As DNA, the CDR3 is TGCAGCGTTGAAAATCTAGCGGGAGGGCCTGGGAATGAGCAGTTCTTC. Its translation: CSVENLAGGPGNEQFF.